The present T cell receptor (beta chain) was sequenced within a study of blood T cell repertoires in COVID-19. Study background: Acute and convalescent COVID-19 samples came from the United States, Italy and Spain.

In the authors' methods: Amplification of reference gene primers was used by the study to estimate nucleated cell counts. Data came from immunoSEQ multiplex PCR; TCRdb stores just in-frame clones and leaves some out. V and J calls and clone size come straight from that table; D and trimming were deduced from the DNA. Of 220,000 or so clones in the sample, about 89% were seen once. V lost 3 bases to trimming and J lost 2 bases; unmatched junction nucleotides: 11. CDR1 SQVTM and CDR2 ANQGSEA come from the germline V gene. The CDR3 covers 16 residues. The sequenced material came from peripheral blood. The J gene is TRBJ2-3, the V gene TRBV29-1; 7 bases map to TRBD1. The source of this sequence is a man in his sixties who had recovered from COVID-19. CDR3 sequence (DNA): TGCAGCGTTGAGGGACAGAAGGGGGCCCTCACAGATACGCAGTATTTT. It yields the protein CSVEGQKGALTDTQYF.